Sequencing of this T cell receptor beta chain was carried out in a study of Ad26.COV2.S vaccination and SARS-CoV-2 variants. As concerns this clone: As yet, its antigen is unknown.

Findings and limits, study-wide: People who got the vaccine had more spike-specific TCR breadth than people who got placebo.

Germline V gene lookup returns CDR1 SGHTA and CDR2 FQGNSA. The ends were cut back, 8 bases at V and 2 bases at J, with 19 bases in the middle. The length of the CDR3 is 15 residues. Treatment: about 20 received Ad26.COV2.S at low or high dose, single or two shots; five or six received placebo; per-sample allocation not given. Vaccine and placebo recipients were sampled on day 63 after the first injection. TCRdb's copy holds only in-frame clones and misses some; the assay was immunoSEQ multiplex PCR. Of 400,000 to 450,000 clones in the sample, about 90% were seen once. The sample in question was peripheral blood, obtained in a trial of Ad26.COV2.S vaccine versus placebo. This chain joins TRBV7-2 and TRBJ2-7; a weak D match, TRBD1 (7 bases). This receptor was obtained from a person aged 18-65 years who received the Ad26.COV2.S COVID-19 vaccine or a placebo. The CDR3 DNA reads TGTGCCAGCCAACCCCTTGGAGGGGGCCCCTACGAGCAGTACTTC. It is translated as CASQPLGGGPYEQYF.